This TCR beta chain derives from a study of neurological immune-mediated disorders. At least ten counts were recorded for this clonotype. Its antigen is not known. Broader study findings: Patients with HTLV-1-associated myelopathy showed the most TCR clonal expansion. Those with multiple sclerosis showed the least, falling below healthy controls.

cDNA was made by 5'RACE with 10-nucleotide random UMIs. TCRdb ran MiXCR on the 5' RACE reads and lists one entry per CDR3 protein. The table shows tens of thousands of distinct CDR3 sequences, with 3.5% occurring only once. With V trimmed by 8 bases and J by 2 bases, 1 base remained unmatched. The length of the CDR3 is 12 residues. The germline V gene has CDR1 SGHTA and CDR2 FQGNSA. This receptor was taken from a woman aged 30 to 39 with multiple sclerosis. V usage is TRBV7-2 and J usage is TRBJ2-3; 7 bases align to TRBD1. Sequencing was carried out using PBMCs. The CDR3 reads CASGQDTDTQYF. For the CDR3, the DNA is TGTGCCAGCGGACAGGACACAGATACGCAGTATTTT.